This T cell receptor beta chain was sequenced in a study of CXCR3-negative and CXCR3-positive naive CD8 T cells. Whole-study results and caveats: More hydrophobic TRB CDR3s occurred in CXCR3-positive than in CXCR3-negative naive cells.

The study made its TRB cDNA libraries by 5' RACE, adding UMI labels. Following a re-call of the 5' RACE reads, TCRdb has one entry per CDR3 protein and lacks DNA. Its table lists 150,000 to 170,000 distinct CDR3 sequences. As to this clonotype: Antigen unknown.

The sequencing input was naive CXCR3+ CD8+ T cells from blood. The subset: CD45RO-CCR7+CD27+CD95- naive CD8+ T cells expressing CXCR3 (TNR3+). This receptor was obtained from a human donor in good health. Some clones in this sample may be carry-over from other donors' samples.

The CDR3 is CSARDWAGNNSPLHF. The V call is TRBV20-1, the J call TRBJ1-6; TCRdb returns TRBD1, unconfirmable since there is no DNA. The germline V gene encodes CDR1 DFQATT and CDR2 SNEGSKA (reference sequence). This CDR3 has 15 residues.